These T cell receptor beta chains were read from a single sample in a study of blood T cells in healthy people across ages. MiXCR, run by TCRdb on the 5' RACE reads, gives a single entry per CDR3 protein. The table has 1.2 million to 1.5 million distinct CDR3 sequences, approximately 40% seen once. Sequenced input: blood. The receptors were gathered from a woman aged 18-29 years in good health. Both conserved end residues are part of each CDR3. D genes are given only for firm matches. Rows may omit the clone size; those that give it use once, few, many or a size class.

NA	TRBV5-5	TRBJ2-1	NA	TGTGCCAGCAGCCAAGGGGGAAGTGCGGGGTCCTTCGAGCAGTTCTTC	CASSQGGSAGSFEQFF
NA	TRBV6-6	TRBJ2-7	NA	TGTGCCAGCAGTTACGGTCTCGGACAGACCTACGAGCAGTACTTC	CASSYGLGQTYEQYF
NA	TRBV10-2	TRBJ1-1	NA	TGCGCCAGCAGTGAGTCAACGGGGCGGTGGGTCACTGAAGCTTTCTTT	CASSESTGRWVTEAFF
NA	TRBV27	TRBJ1-1	TRBD1	TGTGCCAGCAGTTCCCTGGACAGGGGGCTTGGGGAGAACACTGAAGCTTTCTTT	CASSSLDRGLGENTEAFF
NA	TRBV5-6	TRBJ2-1	NA	TGTGCCAGCAGCCAGCGGCGGACAGACCAAGAGACCCAGTTCTTC	CASSQRRTDQETQFF
NA	TRBV20-1	TRBJ1-5	NA	TGCAGTGCTGCACGTGCGGGGCAGCCCCAGCATTTT	CSAARAGQPQHF
NA	TRBV6-5	TRBJ2-5	NA	TGTGCCAGCAGTCGGAGGGACCGCGAGGCGGAGACCCAGTACTTC	CASSRRDREAETQYF
NA	TRBV3-1	TRBJ1-4	NA	TGTGCCAGCAGTCAATTCGGGTCTAATGAAAAACTGTTTTTT	CASSQFGSNEKLFF
NA	TRBV7-2	TRBJ2-3	NA	TGTGCCAGCAGCTCACCTTGGACTTTGCGGAGCACAGATACGCAGTATTTT	CASSSPWTLRSTDTQYF
few	TRBV5-1	TRBJ2-1	NA	TGCGCCAGCAGCTTAGCTGGACACGGCTACAATGAGCAGTTCTTC	CASSLAGHGYNEQFF
NA	TRBV20-1	TRBJ2-3	NA	TGCAGTGCTAGAGATATGAGGGAAGCCGCAGATACGCAGTATTTT	CSARDMREAADTQYF
NA	TRBV20-1	TRBJ2-4	TRBD1	TGCAGTGCCGGACAGGGGAAGGGAGGGCACGCCAAAAACATTCAGTACTTC	CSAGQGKGGHAKNIQYF
many	TRBV12-3/TRBV12-4	TRBJ1-5	NA	TGTGCCAGCAGTTCGACTAGCAATCAGCCCCAGCATTTT	CASSSTSNQPQHF
few	TRBV20-1	TRBJ1-2	NA	TGCAGTGCGCCCCCACAGGAGCTTTATGGCTACACCTTC	CSAPPQELYGYTF
few	TRBV20-1	TRBJ2-7	NA	TGCAGTGCCCCGAGTCTATCCTACGAGCAGTACTTC	CSAPSLSYEQYF
NA	TRBV5-1	TRBJ2-3	NA	TGCGCCAGCAGCCCCTTCCTCCAAGATACGCAGTATTTT	CASSPFLQDTQYF
NA	TRBV15	TRBJ1-2	TRBD1	TGTGCCACCAGCAGAGTTTCAGGGGGCGACTATGGCTACACCTTC	CATSRVSGGDYGYTF
many	TRBV6-5	TRBJ1-2	NA	TGTGCCACAGCACCCTCCGCAAACTATGGCTACACCTTC	CATAPSANYGYTF
few	TRBV28	TRBJ1-2	NA	TGTGCCAGCACCCCCGACAGACTCCCACCCTATGGCTACACCTTC	CASTPDRLPPYGYTF
NA	TRBV5-1	TRBJ1-2	NA	TGCGCCTGCAGCCTCGACGGTACTTATGGCTACACCTTC	CACSLDGTYGYTF
few	TRBV4-1	TRBJ1-4	NA	TGCGCCAGCAGCCAAGAGATGGCTTCCCCCTCTAATGAAAAACTGTTTTTT	CASSQEMASPSNEKLFF
few	TRBV6-1	TRBJ1-6	NA	TGTGCCAGCAGTGAGGATGTCGGGACGGCTATCCATTCACCCCTCCACTTT	CASSEDVGTAIHSPLHF
NA	TRBV24-1	TRBJ1-2	NA	TGTGCCACCAGTGATACCGGACGGACGAATGGCTACACCTTC	CATSDTGRTNGYTF
once	TRBV7-9	TRBJ2-3	TRBD2	TGTGCCAGCAGCAGACAACAGCGGGAGTTTGATACGCAGTATTTT	CASSRQQREFDTQYF
few	TRBV20-1	TRBJ2-2	NA	TGCAGTGCTAGAAACCTGGAGTCGGCCACCGGGGAGCTGTTTTTT	CSARNLESATGELFF
NA	TRBV4-1	TRBJ1-2	TRBD1	TGCGCCAGCAGCACGGCCGGACAGGTGGATGGCTACACCTTC	CASSTAGQVDGYTF
NA	TRBV6-5	TRBJ1-2	NA	TGTGCCAGCAGTGCCACAGGAGTCCTTAACTATGGCTACACCTTC	CASSATGVLNYGYTF
NA	TRBV20-1	TRBJ1-2	NA	TGCAGTGCTAGAGTGGACCCGGTGAGACAGATCTATGGCTACACCTTC	CSARVDPVRQIYGYTF
NA	TRBV12-3/TRBV12-4	TRBJ2-7	NA	TGTGCCAGCAGCCTCGGCGAGGGGGGACTCACCTACGAGCAGTACTTC	CASSLGEGGLTYEQYF
few	TRBV2	TRBJ2-5	NA	TGTGCCAGTGGTCGGGGGCTTCAAGAGACCCAGTACTTC	CASGRGLQETQYF
NA	TRBV18	TRBJ2-4	NA	TGTGCCAGCTCACCACCGGACTCTCGGAGGGAGGAGCAGTACTTC	CASSPPDSRREEQYF
NA	TRBV7-2	TRBJ2-6	NA	TGTGCCAGCAGCCGACAGGATAATATAGCCAACGTCCTGACTTTC	CASSRQDNIANVLTF
NA	TRBV20-1	TRBJ2-3	NA	TGCAGTGCTAGAGGGGTTCACGCTAGCACAGATACGCAGTATTTT	CSARGVHASTDTQYF
few	TRBV5-5	TRBJ2-1	TRBD2	TGTGCCAGCAGCCCCATCACTAGCGGGCTGGGGAATGAGCAGTTCTTC	CASSPITSGLGNEQFF
NA	TRBV2	TRBJ2-5	TRBD1	TGTGTCAGCAGTACCGGGACAGGGGGCCAAGAGACCCAGTACTTC	CVSSTGTGGQETQYF
NA	TRBV29-1	TRBJ1-2	TRBD1	TGCAGCGTTAGTTCTGGACAGGGGAATGGCTACACCTTC	CSVSSGQGNGYTF
once	TRBV20-1	TRBJ2-3	NA	TGCAGTCCAGTGGAGTCTGGCACAGATACGCAGTATTTT	CSPVESGTDTQYF
NA	TRBV6-5	TRBJ2-1	TRBD2	TGTGCCAGCAGTTACCCGACTAGCGGCCTTGGGAGCTCCTACAATGAGCAGTTCTTC	CASSYPTSGLGSSYNEQFF
NA	TRBV5-1	TRBJ1-1	NA	TGCGCCAGCAGCTCCTCCGGGACGGAGAACACTGAAGCTTTCTTT	CASSSSGTENTEAFF
NA	TRBV28	TRBJ1-1	NA	TGTGCCAGCAGAGTCGGTGGGGGGGCGGGGGTCACTGAAGCTTTCTTT	CASRVGGGAGVTEAFF
NA	TRBV15	TRBJ2-7	NA	TGTGCCACCAGCAGAGATCCGCAGGGAACCTACGAGCAGTACTTC	CATSRDPQGTYEQYF
NA	TRBV28	TRBJ2-5	NA	TGTGCCAGCAGTGTACAGCTTTGGGAGACCCAGTACTTC	CASSVQLWETQYF
few	TRBV24-1	TRBJ2-3	TRBD2	TGTGCCACCAGCGCTGGACTAGCGGAAACCACAGATACGCAGTATTTT	CATSAGLAETTDTQYF
NA	TRBV29-1	TRBJ2-7	NA	TGCAGCGTTGTGGGCAGGGCCTACGAGCAGTACTTC	CSVVGRAYEQYF
few	TRBV20-1	TRBJ2-1	TRBD2	TGCAGTGCAGGGACGGGGGGGAGCTCCTACAATGAGCAGTTCTTC	CSAGTGGSSYNEQFF
NA	TRBV5-1	TRBJ2-7	NA	TGCGCCAGCAGCGGAGGTGGAAGAAGCCACGAGCAGTACTTC	CASSGGGRSHEQYF
NA	TRBV7-9	TRBJ2-1	TRBD1	TGTGCCAGCAGCTCGGCCGGGACAGGGAAGTTCTTC	CASSSAGTGKFF